This entry features one T cell receptor (beta chain) sequence. Its antigen is not identified. Amplified regions were TCR beta CDR3 sequences from RNA transcripts. Primed by the HTBI set, a first-round RT-PCR was run on the TCR CDR3. Each CDR3 protein gets one entry after TCRdb re-called the multiplex PCR reads with MiXCR. The profile shows around 270,000 distinct CDR3 sequences, around 19% of them singletons. Disease duration was under 3 months in the ophthalmopathy patients, who also had a Clinical Activity Score of at least 3 and a NOSPECS grade of at least 4. Clinicians diagnosed patients from clinical symptoms, serum thyroxine and TRAb, thyroid ultrasound and orbital computed tomography. The PBMCs were sourced from fresh peripheral blood (more than 8.5 ml). This record belongs to a study of T cells in Graves' hyperthyroidism and ophthalmopathy. Study observations and caveats: Appearing also in blood were most of the thyroid clonotypes expanded above 0.001.

The receptor's source is a man aged 45-65 years with Graves' ophthalmopathy. Sequenced input: blood.

The CDR3 protein is CASSPLGGAGKENNEQFF. CDR3 sequence (DNA): TGCGCCAGCAGCCCGCTGGGAGGAGCGGGAAAGGAGAACAATGAGCAGTTCTTC. V usage is TRBV4-1 and J usage is TRBJ2-1; 7 bases align to TRBD2. The CDR3 length is 18 residues. Germline V lookup: CDR1 MGHRA, CDR2 YSYEKL. V gave up 4 bases and J gave up 5 bases; unmatched junction bases: 17.